The rows below give T cell receptor beta chains drawn from one sample of a study of control samples from healthy donors and cancer patients. Here immunoSEQ multiplex PCR was the method, and the copy in TCRdb shows in-frame clones only, minus some. Here the sample spans around 20,000 clones, approximately 78% being singletons. Sequencing was performed on PBMCs. These receptors were collected from a man older than 75 with head and neck cancer. The CDR3 runs from the conserved cysteine through the conserved F or W. Fields, in order: V gene, J gene, clone size, D gene, CDR3 protein, CDR3 DNA. A D gene is named only where the DNA matches it firmly. Not every row has a clone size; where given, it reads once, few, many or a size class.

v_gene: TRBV24-1; j_gene: TRBJ2-3; abundance: NA; d_gene: TRBD2; CDR3aa: CATTSSGRADTQYF; CDR3nt: TGTGCCACCACCTCTAGCGGGAGAGCAGATACGCAGTATTTT
v_gene: TRBV3-1/TRBV3-2; j_gene: TRBJ2-5; abundance: NA; d_gene: NA; CDR3aa: CASRGGDRSYQETQYF; CDR3nt: TGTGCCAGCAGAGGGGGTGACAGATCGTACCAAGAGACCCAGTACTTC
v_gene: TRBV6-1; j_gene: TRBJ2-5; abundance: NA; d_gene: NA; CDR3aa: CASSAILWGALETQYF; CDR3nt: TGTGCCAGCAGTGCGATACTATGGGGGGCGCTTGAGACCCAGTACTTC
v_gene: TRBV13; j_gene: TRBJ2-7; abundance: NA; d_gene: NA; CDR3aa: CASSWVETGVYEQYF; CDR3nt: TGTGCCAGCAGCTGGGTGGAGACAGGAGTCTACGAGCAGTACTTC
v_gene: TRBV12-5; j_gene: TRBJ2-1; abundance: NA; d_gene: NA; CDR3aa: CASAPGLGVGYNEQFF; CDR3nt: TGTGCTAGTGCTCCCGGGTTAGGGGTGGGCTACAATGAGCAGTTCTTC
v_gene: TRBV10-2; j_gene: TRBJ2-7; abundance: NA; d_gene: NA; CDR3aa: CASSERGAPYEQYF; CDR3nt: TGCGCCAGCAGTGAGCGGGGCGCCCCCTACGAGCAGTACTTC
v_gene: TRBV18; j_gene: TRBJ2-2; abundance: NA; d_gene: TRBD1; CDR3aa: CASSRLRTGNTGELFF; CDR3nt: TGTGCCAGCTCACGGTTGAGGACAGGGAACACCGGGGAGCTGTTTTTT
v_gene: TRBV10-3; j_gene: TRBJ2-7; abundance: NA; d_gene: NA; CDR3aa: CATEGDTYEQYF; CDR3nt: TGTGCCACCGAGGGAGATACCTACGAGCAGTACTTC
v_gene: TRBV5-1; j_gene: TRBJ1-2; abundance: NA; d_gene: TRBD1; CDR3aa: CASSPGQVNYGYTF; CDR3nt: TGCGCCAGCAGCCCGGGACAGGTCAACTATGGCTACACCTTC
v_gene: TRBV19; j_gene: TRBJ1-1; abundance: few; d_gene: NA; CDR3aa: CASSIREGGNTEAFF; CDR3nt: TGTGCCAGTAGTATACGGGAGGGGGGGAACACTGAAGCTTTCTTT
v_gene: TRBV19; j_gene: TRBJ2-7; abundance: NA; d_gene: NA; CDR3aa: CASSRARGSYEQYF; CDR3nt: TGTGCCAGTAGTAGGGCGCGTGGCTCCTACGAGCAGTACTTC
v_gene: TRBV19; j_gene: TRBJ2-3; abundance: NA; d_gene: NA; CDR3aa: CASSEDPPNTQYF; CDR3nt: TGTGCCAGTAGTGAAGACCCCCCCAATACGCAGTATTTT
v_gene: TRBV12-3/TRBV12-4; j_gene: TRBJ2-3; abundance: NA; d_gene: NA; CDR3aa: CATGNTDTQYF; CDR3nt: TGTGCCACCGGGAACACAGATACGCAGTATTTT
v_gene: TRBV5-4; j_gene: TRBJ1-2; abundance: NA; d_gene: TRBD1; CDR3aa: CASSQMGQGHGYTF; CDR3nt: TGTGCCAGCAGTCAAATGGGACAGGGACACGGCTACACCTTC
v_gene: TRBV6-2/TRBV6-3; j_gene: TRBJ1-1; abundance: NA; d_gene: TRBD1; CDR3aa: CASRYNRQGSDTEAFF; CDR3nt: TGTGCCAGCAGATACAATCGACAGGGGTCGGACACTGAAGCTTTCTTT
v_gene: TRBV29-1; j_gene: TRBJ2-3; abundance: NA; d_gene: TRBD1; CDR3aa: CSVEDHPLTARDRATDTQYF; CDR3nt: TGCAGCGTTGAAGATCACCCACTCACAGCCCGGGACAGGGCCACAGATACGCAGTATTTT
v_gene: TRBV28; j_gene: TRBJ1-2; abundance: NA; d_gene: TRBD1; CDR3aa: CASTIYPGQAAGYTF; CDR3nt: TGTGCCAGCACAATTTACCCGGGACAGGCGGCGGGCTACACCTTC
v_gene: TRBV20-1; j_gene: TRBJ1-2; abundance: NA; d_gene: NA; CDR3aa: CSAPKGLGYTF; CDR3nt: TGCAGTGCCCCCAAAGGGCTCGGCTACACCTTC
v_gene: TRBV2; j_gene: TRBJ2-5; abundance: few; d_gene: TRBD1; CDR3aa: CASSARTGGAETQYF; CDR3nt: TGTGCCAGCAGTGCAAGGACAGGGGGCGCGGAGACCCAGTACTTC
v_gene: TRBV27; j_gene: TRBJ1-4; abundance: NA; d_gene: NA; CDR3aa: CASSPGVQVGEKLFF; CDR3nt: TGTGCCAGCAGCCCAGGGGTCCAAGTCGGCGAAAAACTGTTTTTT
v_gene: TRBV5-1; j_gene: TRBJ1-1; abundance: NA; d_gene: TRBD1; CDR3aa: CASSPGGTEAFF; CDR3nt: TGCGCCAGCAGCCCAGGGGGCACTGAAGCTTTCTTT
v_gene: TRBV5-1; j_gene: TRBJ2-6; abundance: NA; d_gene: NA; CDR3aa: CASTENPGANVLTF; CDR3nt: TGCGCCAGTACAGAGAATCCTGGGGCCAACGTCCTGACTTTC
v_gene: TRBV2; j_gene: TRBJ2-7; abundance: NA; d_gene: NA; CDR3aa: CASSADGYEQYF; CDR3nt: TGTGCCAGCAGTGCCGACGGCTACGAGCAGTACTTC
v_gene: TRBV19; j_gene: TRBJ1-5; abundance: NA; d_gene: TRBD1; CDR3aa: CASSAGQGNQPQHF; CDR3nt: TGTGCCAGTAGTGCCGGACAGGGGAATCAGCCCCAGCATTTT
v_gene: TRBV9; j_gene: TRBJ1-1; abundance: NA; d_gene: NA; CDR3aa: CASSASSTRGTFF; CDR3nt: TGTGCCAGCAGCGCGTCGAGCACCCGAGGGACTTTCTTT
v_gene: TRBV7-2; j_gene: TRBJ2-6; abundance: NA; d_gene: NA; CDR3aa: CASSLNLLWGSGANVLTF; CDR3nt: TGTGCCAGCAGCTTAAACTTGTTATGGGGCTCTGGGGCCAACGTCCTGACTTTC
v_gene: TRBV5-1; j_gene: TRBJ2-1; abundance: NA; d_gene: NA; CDR3aa: CASSLVAGSLNEQFF; CDR3nt: TGCGCCAGCAGCTTGGTTGCGGGGAGCCTCAATGAGCAGTTCTTC
v_gene: TRBV2; j_gene: TRBJ2-3; abundance: once; d_gene: TRBD2; CDR3aa: CASITGLGGSTDTQYF; CDR3nt: TGTGCCAGCATTACGGGACTAGGGGGGTCCACAGATACGCAGTATTTT
v_gene: TRBV27; j_gene: TRBJ2-1; abundance: NA; d_gene: TRBD2; CDR3aa: CASSFSGGTSYNEQFF; CDR3nt: TGTGCCAGCAGTTTCAGCGGGGGGACATCCTACAATGAGCAGTTCTTC
v_gene: TRBV7-8; j_gene: TRBJ2-5; abundance: NA; d_gene: NA; CDR3aa: CASSFGRQETQYF; CDR3nt: TGTGCCAGCAGCTTTGGCCGACAAGAGACCCAGTACTTC
v_gene: TRBV19; j_gene: TRBJ1-4; abundance: NA; d_gene: TRBD1; CDR3aa: CASLPGGADEKLFF; CDR3nt: TGTGCCAGCCTCCCAGGGGGAGCAGATGAAAAACTGTTTTTT
v_gene: TRBV5-1; j_gene: TRBJ2-2; abundance: NA; d_gene: TRBD1; CDR3aa: CASSAHRGRGDRGAVF; CDR3nt: TGCGCCAGCAGCGCTCACAGGGGGCGCGGGGACCGGGGAGCTGTTTTT
v_gene: TRBV6-2/TRBV6-3; j_gene: TRBJ1-5; abundance: once; d_gene: NA; CDR3aa: CASSYSIGGQPQHF; CDR3nt: TGTGCCAGCAGTTACTCGATCGGGGGTCAGCCCCAGCATTTT